This T cell receptor (beta chain) was retrieved from a study of blood T cells in healthy people across ages. General study points: It was found that TCR beta diversity correlated strongly with the percentage of naive T cells.

This CDR3 contains 13 residues. In germline, CDR1 is DFQATT, CDR2 SNEGSKA (reference sequence). On this clonotype itself: The antigen is unknown.

Per sample, extraction of total RNA gave at least 5.5 micrograms in every case. Combining a sample-barcoded 5' primer with a J-beta primer mix, a second PCR ran for roughly 7 to 11 cycles. TCRdb redid the calling of the 5' RACE reads with MiXCR, one entry per CDR3 protein. The table records roughly 800,000 distinct CDR3 sequences, 58% of them present only once. Material for sequencing was blood. The TCR sequence derives from a man aged 30 to 39 in good health. This chain uses TRBV20-1 with TRBJ2-7; D remains ambiguous. The DNA matches TRBJ2-4 better at its end, which makes the J call doubtful. The CDR3 sequence: CSASRSGKNIQYF. The CDR3 coding sequence is TGCAGTGCTAGCAGGTCGGGCAAAAACATTCAGTACTTC.